This passage covers 26 T cell receptor beta chains from one sample sequenced in a study of T cell responses to AZD1222 COVID-19 vaccine. The assay was immunoSEQ multiplex PCR, and TCRdb's table has in-frame clones only and misses some. The profile covers 150,000 to 200,000 clones, with about 89% appearing a single time and about 3% taken by the ten largest. The material was peripheral blood, obtained on day 0 of MenACWY control vaccination. Receptors originate from an adult in good health.

This chain uses TRBV7-2 with TRBJ1-4; 11 bases map to TRBD1. The V and J ends lost 5 bases and 7 bases, in that order; junction bases with no gene match: 6. The V gene's germline CDR1 is SGHTA and CDR2 FQGNSA. The CDR3 is 15 amino acids. In DNA, the CDR3 is TGTGCCAGCAGCATCAGGACAGGGGGCGGTGAAAAACTGTTTTTT. It translates to CASSIRTGGGEKLFF.

The genes are TRBV2 and TRBJ1-4; D gene unclear. CDR1 is SNHLY and CDR2 is FYNNEI in the germline V gene. Trimming cost V 4 bases and J 0 bases, with 6 bases left between them. The CDR3 consists of 14 residues. The CDR3 region is CASSVGATNEKLFF. DNA for the CDR3: TGTGCCAGCAGTGTTGGGGCAACTAATGAAAAACTGTTTTTT.

This chain links TRBV3-1 (or the pseudogene TRBV3-2) with TRBJ2-1; D perhaps matches TRBD1 (5 bases). The CDR3 sequence is 15 residues long. Trimming removed 0 bases from V and 1 base from J, with 7 bases in between. CDR1 is LGHDT, CDR2 YNNKEL, per germline (reference sequence). The CDR3 coding sequence is TGTGCCAGCAGCCAAGAAGGGGCTTCCTACAATGAGCAGTTCTTC. Translation: CASSQEGASYNEQFF.

The chain uses TRBV3-1 (or the pseudogene TRBV3-2) and TRBJ2-2; 8 nucleotides agree with TRBD2. The CDR3 has 17 amino acids. J was trimmed by 2 bases and V by 4 bases; bases with no gene match: 9. The germline CDR1 and CDR2 sequences are LGHDT and YNNKEL (reference sequence). CDR3 bases: TGTGCCAGCAGCCGTAACCCGGGACTAGGAAACACCGGGGAGCTGTTTTTT. Its translation is CASSRNPGLGNTGELFF.

The V and J genes are TRBV11-2 and TRBJ1-1; D unresolved. Germline V gene lookup returns CDR1 SGHAT and CDR2 FQNNGV. There are 13 residues in the CDR3. The germline V and J ends were trimmed by 10 bases and 8 bases, with 20 bases remaining between them. This CDR3 reads CANRFTLRAEAFF. CDR3 bases: TGTGCCAACAGATTCACCCTGCGGGCCGAAGCTTTCTTT.

This clone was observed a single time. The V gene is TRBV19, the J gene TRBJ1-2; 10 bases are a match to TRBD1. The CDR3 contains 17 residues. With V trimmed by 7 bases and J by 0 bases, 11 bases remained unmatched. Germline CDR1 is LNHDA and CDR2 is SQIVND (reference sequence). In DNA, the CDR3 is TGTGCCAGTACCCCCCTGGGACAGGGGACCACTAACTATGGCTACACCTTC. Its translation is CASTPLGQGTTNYGYTF.

For this clone: At the DNA level, this CDR3 is encoded by other sequences in the same sample as well. This chain uses TRBV28 with TRBJ2-3; TRBD1 might be the D (6 bases). Per germline, CDR1 MDHEN and CDR2 SYDVKM. Trimming pared 3 bases from V and 1 base from J, leaving 8 bases between. The CDR3 loop spans 14 amino acids. The CDR3 loop reads CASSFRGRTDTQYF. In DNA, the CDR3 is TGTGCCAGCAGTTTCAGGGGTCGCACAGATACGCAGTATTTT.

This chain links TRBV19 with TRBJ1-5, with D possibly TRBD1 on 6 matching bases. The ends were cut back, 3 bases at V and 2 bases at J, with 14 bases in the middle. This CDR3 is built from 16 residues. Per the germline V gene, CDR1 is LNHDA and CDR2 is SQIVND (reference sequence). In nucleotides, the CDR3 is TGTGCCAGTAGTATTAATCAGGGGTCGGGCAATCAGCCCCAGCATTTT. It specifies CASSINQGSGNQPQHF.

This clone was seen just once. V is TRBV29-1 and J is TRBJ2-1, with D possibly TRBD1 on 5 matching bases. The CDR3 covers 13 residues. V lost 4 bases and J lost 5, with 12 bases in between. Germline V gene data show CDR1 as SQVTM and CDR2 as ANQGSEA. CDR3: CSVGRDMDNEQFF. Written as DNA, the CDR3 is TGCAGCGTTGGCAGGGATATGGACAATGAGCAGTTCTTC.

The chain has TRBV7-9 and TRBJ1-2, with 7 bases aligning to TRBD1. The germline gives CDR1 SEHNR, CDR2 FQNEAQ (reference sequence). The CDR3 loop spans 14 amino acids. Unmatched junction bases numbered 7, after V lost 4 bases and J lost 5 bases. CDR3 sequence reads: CASSYRGGSYGYTF. The DNA for the CDR3 is TGTGCCAGCAGCTACCGAGGGGGCAGTTATGGCTACACCTTC.

The chain is built from TRBV15 and TRBJ2-7; possible D gene TRBD1, 6 bases. The length of the CDR3 is 14 residues. V lost 6 bases, J lost 3 bases, and 15 bases lay in between. CDR1 is LNHNV, CDR2 YYDKDF, per germline (reference sequence). The CDR3 DNA reads as TGTGCCACCAGTTTTACAGGGTCGGTCTACGAGCAGTACTTC. Translated, it gives CATSFTGSVYEQYF.

The chain couples TRBV27 to TRBJ1-5; maybe TRBD1 (6 bases). CDR1 and CDR2 (germline): MNHEY, SMNVEV (reference sequence). The CDR3 is 15 residues long. V was pared by 5 bases and J by 4 bases, with 15 bases between. This CDR3 reads CASSPQGLGNQPQHF. CDR3 bases: TGTGCCAGCAGTCCTCAGGGGTTGGGGAATCAGCCCCAGCATTTT.

The chain recombines TRBV6-1 with TRBJ1-4; possible D gene TRBD1, 5 bases. This CDR3 has 14 residues. Germline-derived CDR1 and CDR2 are MNHNS and SASEGT. The V end lost 2 bases, the J end lost 7 bases, and 11 bases lay between the germline ends. CDR3 coding DNA: TGTGCCAGCAGTGAAATGGGGCGGGGTGAAAAACTGTTTTTT. Protein sequence: CASSEMGRGEKLFF.

This sequence joins TRBV28 and TRBJ1-5; D perhaps matches TRBD1 (6 bases). The length of the CDR3 is 13 residues. V was pared by 5 bases and J by 5 bases, with 10 bases between. The germline CDR1 and CDR2 sequences are MDHEN and SYDVKM. The CDR3 loop reads CASSRQVYQPQHF. CDR3 sequence (DNA): TGTGCCAGCAGTAGACAGGTTTATCAGCCCCAGCATTTT.

V usage is TRBV6-5 and J usage is TRBJ2-1, with 10 nucleotides matching TRBD2. Trimming cost V 2 bases and J 7 bases; bases outside gene matches: 5. CDR1 is MNHEY and CDR2 is SVGAGI in the germline V gene. The CDR3 consists of 15 residues. This chain's CDR3 is CASSYVLAGVNEQFF. Written as DNA, the CDR3 is TGTGCCAGCAGTTACGTGCTAGCGGGAGTAAATGAGCAGTTCTTC.

V and J are TRBV6-1 and TRBJ1-6; D not certain. The CDR3 runs 14 residues. V was clipped by 0 bases and J by 9 bases, with 9 bases between them. In germline, CDR1 is MNHNS, CDR2 SASEGT. CDR3 residues: CASSEAGSGSPLHF. The CDR3 DNA reads TGTGCCAGCAGTGAAGCAGGGTCCGGTTCACCCCTCCACTTT.

The rearrangement uses TRBV5-1 and TRBJ2-7; either TRBD1 or TRBD2 may supply D (5 bases each). The CDR3 totals 15 residues. V lost 1 base, J lost 5 bases, and 16 bases lay in between. Germline lookup yields CDR1 SGHRS and CDR2 YFSETQ. The CDR3 bases are TGCGCCAGCAGCTTGTGGGGGATGGCGGCACACGAGCAGTACTTC. Translated, it gives CASSLWGMAAHEQYF.

V gene TRBV2 combines with J gene TRBJ1-5, with 7 bases identical to TRBD1. V was clipped by 5 bases and J by 2 bases; unmatched bases: 6. CDR1 is SNHLY, CDR2 FYNNEI, per germline. The CDR3 extends over 15 amino acids. For the CDR3, the DNA is TGTGCCAGCAGTCCCTTTCAGGGGGGCAATCAGCCCCAGCATTTT. Translating gives CASSPFQGGNQPQHF. The variable domain in full, completed from reference TRBV2 and TRBJ1-5, reads EPEVTQTPSHQVTQMGQEVILRCVPISNHLYFYWYRQILGQKVEFLVSFYNNEISEKSEIFDDQFSVERPDGSNFTLKIRSTKLEDSAMYFCASSPFQGGNQPQHFGDGTRLSIL.

The chain has TRBV6-6 and TRBJ2-2; TRBD1 matches at 11 bases. The CDR3 contains 15 residues. V trimming: 7 bases; J trimming: 6 bases; junction bases outside the gene matches: 7. CDR1 and CDR2 from the germline V gene are MNHNY and SVGAGI (reference sequence). CDR3 protein: CASTTGTGGPGELFF. CDR3 DNA: TGTGCCAGCACCACCGGGACAGGGGGTCCCGGGGAGCTGTTTTTT.

The chain employs TRBV12-5 and TRBJ1-1; 7 bases fit TRBD1. V lost 7 bases and J lost 1; bases outside the gene matches: 12. Per the germline V gene, CDR1 is LGHNT and CDR2 is FRNRAP. CDR3 length: 16 residues. The CDR3 is CASALVTGRANTEAFF. CDR3 in DNA: TGTGCTAGTGCTCTCGTGACAGGGAGGGCGAACACTGAAGCTTTCTTT.

Details on this clone: This sample includes further DNA sequences coding for the same CDR3. The chain recombines TRBV13 with TRBJ2-7; D gene unclear. The V end was cut by 4 bases, the J end by 0 bases, with 4 bases between. Germline assignment: CDR1 PRHDT and CDR2 FYEKMQ (reference sequence). The length of the CDR3 is 12 residues. The CDR3: CASSSSSYEQYF. The CDR3 nucleotides are TGTGCCAGCAGCTCCTCCTCCTACGAGCAGTACTTC.

V and J are TRBV4-2 and TRBJ2-5; 9 positions match TRBD2. V trimming: 3 bases; J trimming: 5 bases; junction bases outside the gene matches: 4. Germline V lookup: CDR1 LGHNA, CDR2 YNFKEQ. The CDR3 has 14 amino acids. This chain's CDR3 is CASSQRGGEETQYF. The CDR3 nucleotides read TGTGCCAGCAGCCAGCGGGGGGGTGAGGAGACCCAGTACTTC.

The chain recombines TRBV30 with TRBJ1-1; D is perhaps TRBD1 (6 bases). Per germline, CDR1 GTSNPN and CDR2 SVGIG (reference sequence). This CDR3 is 10 amino acids long. V gave up 5 bases and J gave up 11 bases, with 12 bases separating them. The CDR3, as DNA: TGTGCCTGGGAGGGGGGCTCGGCTTTCTTT. It yields the protein CAWEGGSAFF.

The V call is TRBV10-3, the J call TRBJ1-2; TRBD1 agrees at 8 bases. V trimming: 5 bases; J trimming: 2 bases; junction bases outside the gene matches: 4. This CDR3 region has 14 residues. Looked up from germline, CDR1 is ENHRY and CDR2 is SYGVKD. CDR3 in DNA: TGTGCCATCAGTAGGACAGGGAGAAACTATGGCTACACCTTC. Translating gives CAISRTGRNYGYTF.

The chain couples TRBV30 to TRBJ1-4; D is possibly TRBD1 (5 bases). Deletions cut 3 bases from V and 13 bases from J, with 18 bases between. The CDR3 has 13 amino acids. CDR1 and CDR2 from the germline V gene are GTSNPN and SVGIG (reference sequence). This CDR3 reads CAWRMGVGSSLFF. As DNA, the CDR3 is TGTGCCTGGAGGATGGGGGTCGGCTCATCACTGTTTTTT.

V is TRBV6-5 and J is TRBJ1-1; 7 bases agree with TRBD1. V lost 7 bases and J lost 7; bases outside the gene matches: 9. Germline V gene lookup returns CDR1 MNHEY and CDR2 SVGAGI. The CDR3 sequence is 13 residues long. CDR3 region: CASNPTGTGEAFF. The CDR3 region has the DNA TGTGCCAGCAACCCGACAGGGACTGGTGAAGCTTTCTTT.